This TCR beta chain came from a study of PD-L1 blockade in urothelial cancer. Time point meaning: peripheral blood 6 weeks after treatment start. The repertoire was sequenced with immunoSEQ multiplex PCR; TCRdb's copy has only in-frame clones and lacks some. This sample yields under 50,000 clones, of which 75% to 90% are seen a single time; 24% belongs to the top ten. Germline lookup yields CDR1 LNHDA and CDR2 SQIVND (reference sequence). Germline trimming cut 7 bases from V and 7 bases from J; bases unmatched to any gene: 4. The CDR3 covers 14 residues. The sequence was collected from a man between 60 and 75 years old with urothelial cancer. This specimen was PBMCs, taken around atezolizumab (anti-PD-L1) treatment. The rearrangement links TRBV19 to TRBJ2-2, with 12 bases identical to TRBD1. In DNA form, the CDR3 reads TGTGCCAGTACTCGGGACAGGGGGCACGGGGAGCTGTTTTTT. Translating gives CASTRDRGHGELFF.